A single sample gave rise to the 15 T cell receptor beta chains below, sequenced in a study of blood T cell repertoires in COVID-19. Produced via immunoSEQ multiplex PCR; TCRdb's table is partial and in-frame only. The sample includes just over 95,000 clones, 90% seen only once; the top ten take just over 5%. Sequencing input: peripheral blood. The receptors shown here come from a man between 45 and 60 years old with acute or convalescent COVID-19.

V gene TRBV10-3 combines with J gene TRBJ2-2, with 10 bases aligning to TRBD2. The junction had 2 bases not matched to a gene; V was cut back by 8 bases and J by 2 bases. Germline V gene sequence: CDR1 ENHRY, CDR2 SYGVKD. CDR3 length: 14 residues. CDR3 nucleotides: TGTGCCATCGGACTAGCGGAAAACACCGGGGAGCTGTTTTTT. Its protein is CAIGLAENTGELFF.

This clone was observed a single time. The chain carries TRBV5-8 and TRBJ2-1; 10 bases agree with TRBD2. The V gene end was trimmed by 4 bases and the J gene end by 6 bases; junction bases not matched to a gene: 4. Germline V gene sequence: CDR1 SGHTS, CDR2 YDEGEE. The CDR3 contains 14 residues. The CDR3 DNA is TGTGCCAGCAGCAGATTAGCGGGGGGCAATGAGCAGTTCTTC. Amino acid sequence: CASSRLAGGNEQFF. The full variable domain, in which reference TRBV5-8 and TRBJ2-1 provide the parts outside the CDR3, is EAGVTQSPTHLIKTRGQQATLRCSPISGHTSVYWYQQALGLGLQFLLWYDEGEERNRGNFPPRFSGRQFPNYSSELNVNALELEDSALYLCASSRLAGGNEQFFGPGTRLTVL.

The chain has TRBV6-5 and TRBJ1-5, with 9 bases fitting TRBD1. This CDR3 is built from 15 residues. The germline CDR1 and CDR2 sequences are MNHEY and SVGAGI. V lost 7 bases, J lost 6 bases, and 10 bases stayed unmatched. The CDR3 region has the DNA TGTGCCAGCATTTCTTCGGGACAGGGTAGTCAGCCCCAGCATTTT. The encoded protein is CASISSGQGSQPQHF.

CDR3 in amino acids: CASPTAGSNQPQHF. CDR3 coding DNA: TGTGCCAGCCCTACGGCAGGTAGCAATCAGCCCCAGCATTTT. The V and J genes are TRBV27 and TRBJ1-5; no reliable D call. The CDR3 is made up of 14 amino acids. The V end was cut by 8 bases, the J end by 0 bases, with 11 bases between. Germline V gene data show CDR1 as MNHEY and CDR2 as SMNVEV (reference sequence).

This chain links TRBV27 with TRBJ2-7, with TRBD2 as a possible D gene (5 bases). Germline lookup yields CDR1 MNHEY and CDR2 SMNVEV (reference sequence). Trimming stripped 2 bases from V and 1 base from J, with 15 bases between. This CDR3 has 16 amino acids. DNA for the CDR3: TGTGCCAGCAGTTTACACGTGGGAGTAAGTTCCTACGAGCAGTACTTC. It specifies CASSLHVGVSSYEQYF.

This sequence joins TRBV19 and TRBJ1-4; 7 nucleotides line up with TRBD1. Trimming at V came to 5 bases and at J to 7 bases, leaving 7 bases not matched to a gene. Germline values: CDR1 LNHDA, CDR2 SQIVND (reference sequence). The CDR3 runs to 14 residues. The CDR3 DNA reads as TGTGCCAGTAGTCCAGGGGGTTTTGGTGAAAAACTGTTTTTT. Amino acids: CASSPGGFGEKLFF.

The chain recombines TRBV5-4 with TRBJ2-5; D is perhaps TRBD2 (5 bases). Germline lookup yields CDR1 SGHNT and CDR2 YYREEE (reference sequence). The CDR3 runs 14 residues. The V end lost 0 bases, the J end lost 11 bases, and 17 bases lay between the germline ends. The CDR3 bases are TGTGCCAGCAGCTTGGCTTTGGCAGAGGGTAGGCAGTACTTC. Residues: CASSLALAEGRQYF.

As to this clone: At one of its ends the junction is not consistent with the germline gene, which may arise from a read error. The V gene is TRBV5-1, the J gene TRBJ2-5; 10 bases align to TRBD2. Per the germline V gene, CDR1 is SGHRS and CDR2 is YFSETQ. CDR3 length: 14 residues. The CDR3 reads CASSLDLAGETRYF. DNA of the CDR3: TGCGCCAGCAGCTTGGATCTAGCGGGGGAGACCCGGTACTTC. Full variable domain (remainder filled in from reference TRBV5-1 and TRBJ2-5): KAGVTQTPRYLIKTRGQQVTLSCSPISGHRSVSWYQQTPGQGLQFLFEYFSETQRNKGNFPGRFSGRQFSNSRSEMNVSTLELGDSALYLCASSLDLAGETRYFGPGTRLLVL.

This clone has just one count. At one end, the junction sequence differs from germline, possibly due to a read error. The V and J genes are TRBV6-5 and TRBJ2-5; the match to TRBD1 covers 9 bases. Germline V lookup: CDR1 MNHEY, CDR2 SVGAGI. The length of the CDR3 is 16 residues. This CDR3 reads CASSNSGTGRLKTQYF. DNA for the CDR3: TGTGCCAGCAGTAACTCCGGGACAGGGCGCTTGAAGACCCAGTACTTC.

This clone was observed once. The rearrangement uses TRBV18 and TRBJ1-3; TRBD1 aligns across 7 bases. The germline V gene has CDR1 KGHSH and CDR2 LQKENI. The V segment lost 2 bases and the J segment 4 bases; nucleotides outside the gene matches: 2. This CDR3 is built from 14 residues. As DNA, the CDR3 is TGTGCCAGCTCACCAGCGGGACAGGGAAACACCATATATTTT. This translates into CASSPAGQGNTIYF.

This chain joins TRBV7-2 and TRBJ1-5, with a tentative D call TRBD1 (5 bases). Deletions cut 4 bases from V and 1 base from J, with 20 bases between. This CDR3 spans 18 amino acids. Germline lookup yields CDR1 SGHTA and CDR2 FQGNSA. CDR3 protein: CASSSPPGGGRSNQPQHF. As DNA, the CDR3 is TGTGCCAGCAGCTCTCCACCTGGGGGGGGAAGGAGCAATCAGCCCCAGCATTTT.

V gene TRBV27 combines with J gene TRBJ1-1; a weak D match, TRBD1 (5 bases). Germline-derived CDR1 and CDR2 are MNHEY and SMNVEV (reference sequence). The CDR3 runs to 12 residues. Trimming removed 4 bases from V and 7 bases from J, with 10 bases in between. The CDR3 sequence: CASSWGGDEAFF. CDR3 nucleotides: TGTGCCAGCAGTTGGGGGGGAGATGAAGCTTTCTTT.

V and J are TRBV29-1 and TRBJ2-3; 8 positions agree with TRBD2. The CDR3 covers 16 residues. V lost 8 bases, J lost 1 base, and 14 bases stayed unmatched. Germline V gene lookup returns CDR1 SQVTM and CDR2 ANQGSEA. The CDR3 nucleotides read TGCAGCTCCGGGAGAAGCGGGAGTTCGCGCACAGATACGCAGTATTTT. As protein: CSSGRSGSSRTDTQYF.

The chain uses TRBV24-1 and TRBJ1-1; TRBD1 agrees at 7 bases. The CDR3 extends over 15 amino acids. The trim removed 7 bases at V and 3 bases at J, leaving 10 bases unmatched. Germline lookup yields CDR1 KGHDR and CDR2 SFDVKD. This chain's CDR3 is CATRNPGQRHTEAFF. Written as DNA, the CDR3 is TGTGCCACCAGGAATCCGGGACAGCGGCACACTGAAGCTTTCTTT.

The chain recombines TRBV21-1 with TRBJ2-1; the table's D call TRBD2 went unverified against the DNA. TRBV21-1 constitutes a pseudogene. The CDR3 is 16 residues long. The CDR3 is CASSKVGLAGVNEQFF. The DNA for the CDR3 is TGTGCCAGCAGCAAAGTTGGGCTAGCGGGAGTCAATGAGCAGTTCTTC.